Listed here are 24 T cell receptor beta chains from one sample, sequenced in a study of blood T cell repertoires in COVID-19. Profiling relied on immunoSEQ multiplex PCR, and the TCRdb table lists in-frame clones only, not all of them. The sample records about 140,000 clones, about 86% being singletons. Sequenced sample: peripheral blood. The receptors derive from a woman in her sixties with acute or convalescent COVID-19.

This chain links TRBV5-1 with TRBJ2-1; D is uncertain. The length of the CDR3 is 15 residues. Germline V lookup: CDR1 SGHRS, CDR2 YFSETQ. The ends were cut back, 3 bases at V and 0 bases at J, with 10 bases in the middle. The CDR3 loop is CASSSTVRSYNEQFF. In nucleotides, the CDR3 is TGCGCCAGCAGCTCCACAGTTCGCTCCTACAATGAGCAGTTCTTC.

This clone was found once. The chain combines TRBV10-3 with TRBJ1-4; tentatively, D is TRBD1 (5 bases). Germline V CDR1 and CDR2: ENHRY, SYGVKD. Trimming cost V 0 bases and J 5 bases, with 10 bases left between them. The CDR3 has 15 amino acids. The CDR3 coding sequence is TGTGCCATCAGTGAGTCGGCAGGGCGGAATGAAAAACTGTTTTTT. Its translation: CAISESAGRNEKLFF.

CDR3 protein: CASSFILTAPGELFF. CDR3 in DNA: TGTGCCAGCAGCTTTATATTGACAGCCCCCGGGGAGCTGTTTTTT. The chain uses TRBV11-2 and TRBJ2-2, with TRBD1 as a possible D gene (5 bases). V was cut by 3 bases and J by 6 bases, with 14 bases left in between. CDR1 and CDR2 (germline): SGHAT, FQNNGV. The CDR3 length is 15 residues.

The chain is built from TRBV2 and TRBJ2-5; TRBD2 matches at 11 bases. CDR3 size: 19 residues. Germline V gives CDR1 SNHLY, CDR2 FYNNEI. With V trimmed by 4 bases and J by 5 bases, 18 bases remained unmatched. CDR3 sequence (DNA): TGTGCCAGCAGTGCCCGACTAGCGGGGAGGGGGGACCTTCCTGAGACCCAGTACTTC. Amino acids: CASSARLAGRGDLPETQYF.

The chain employs TRBV6-5 and TRBJ2-1, with D perhaps TRBD1 (6 bases). The germline V and J ends were trimmed by 8 bases and 2 bases, with 13 bases remaining between them. In germline, CDR1 is MNHEY, CDR2 SVGAGI. There are 14 residues in the CDR3. CDR3 coding DNA: TGTGCCAGCGGGGCAGACAGGACCTACAATGAGCAGTTCTTC. This codes for CASGADRTYNEQFF.

There are a few counts of this clone. V is TRBV6-5 and J is TRBJ1-3; D remains ambiguous. Trimming removed 8 bases from V and 3 bases from J, with 5 bases in between. The CDR3 has 11 residues. Germline V lookup: CDR1 MNHEY, CDR2 SVGAGI. Here the CDR3 DNA reads TGTGCCAGCCAGCGTGGAAACACCATATATTTT. Amino acid sequence: CASQRGNTIYF.

The chain carries TRBV27 and TRBJ2-7; 11 bases line up with TRBD1. This CDR3 has 15 residues. The germline V gene encodes CDR1 MNHEY and CDR2 SMNVEV (reference sequence). V lost 2 bases, J lost 1 base, and 1 base stayed unmatched. CDR3 in amino acids: CASSLGTGGSYEQYF. Written as DNA, the CDR3 is TGTGCCAGCAGTTTAGGGACAGGGGGATCCTACGAGCAGTACTTC.

This clone appeared a single time. The chain uses TRBV12-3 or TRBV12-4 and TRBJ2-7; D ambiguous. This CDR3 is built from 12 residues. V lost 3 bases, J lost 4 bases, and 7 bases lay in between. CDR3 bases: TGTGCCAGCAGTTTCGGCAGGTACGAGCAGTACTTC. Translating gives CASSFGRYEQYF.

This rearrangement joins TRBV7-9 to TRBJ1-1; no reliable D call. Between the trimmed V and J ends, which lost 2 bases and 4 bases, there was a span of 11 bases. The CDR3 covers 14 residues. Germline assignment: CDR1 SEHNR and CDR2 FQNEAQ (reference sequence). This CDR3 is CASSLYQAATEAFF. In DNA form, the CDR3 reads TGTGCCAGCAGCTTATACCAGGCAGCCACTGAAGCTTTCTTT. The full variable domain, completed using reference TRBV7-9 and TRBJ1-1, is DTGVSQNPRHKITKRGQNVTFRCDPISEHNRLYWYRQTLGQGPEFLTYFQNEAQLEKSRLLSDRFSAERPKGSFSTLEIQRTEQGDSAMYLCASSLYQAATEAFFGQGTRLTVV.

The chain recombines TRBV2 with TRBJ2-1; D is uncertain. The germline V and J ends were trimmed by 4 bases and 0 bases, with 7 bases remaining between them. Germline loops: CDR1 SNHLY, CDR2 FYNNEI. The CDR3 length is 14 residues. The CDR3 spells CASSGAPSYNEQFF. The CDR3 nucleotides read TGTGCCAGCAGTGGCGCGCCCTCCTACAATGAGCAGTTCTTC.

The rearrangement uses TRBV19 and TRBJ1-2; weak D call: TRBD1 (6 bases). Germline-derived CDR1 and CDR2 are LNHDA and SQIVND (reference sequence). V was clipped by 3 bases and J by 7 bases, with 21 bases between them. This CDR3 has 16 amino acids. CDR3 sequence reads: CASSMSSRGMLSGYTF. CDR3 DNA: TGTGCCAGTAGTATGTCAAGCAGGGGAATGCTTTCTGGCTACACCTTC.

This chain uses TRBV6-5 with TRBJ2-7; D unresolved. Trimming shortened V by 3 bases and J by 2 bases, and 11 bases separated the two germline ends. This CDR3 spans 14 amino acids. Germline CDR1 is MNHEY and CDR2 is SVGAGI. This CDR3 reads CASSYYASTYEQYF. The CDR3, as DNA: TGTGCCAGCAGTTATTACGCGTCTACCTACGAGCAGTACTTC.

V is TRBV3-1 (or the pseudogene TRBV3-2) and J is TRBJ2-7, with TRBD1 matching 8 bases. This CDR3 is 15 amino acids long. Germline loops: CDR1 LGHDT, CDR2 YNNKEL (reference sequence). Trimming cost V 0 bases and J 4 bases; bases outside gene matches: 5. The CDR3 nucleotides read TGTGCCAGCAGCCAAGATAGAACAGGGGGGTACGAGCAGTACTTC. Protein: CASSQDRTGGYEQYF.

V is TRBV6-1 and J is TRBJ1-1, with D unresolved. The CDR3 is 17 residues long. V was trimmed by 3 bases and J by 5 bases, leaving 22 bases between them. CDR1 MNHNS and CDR2 SASEGT come from the germline V gene. In nucleotides, the CDR3 is TGTGCCAGCAGTGATTTCTCGTGGTCAGGTGGATGGACTGAAGCTTTCTTT. Protein sequence: CASSDFSWSGGWTEAFF.

The V and J genes are TRBV7-7 and TRBJ1-5; 9 bases map to TRBD1. The CDR3 runs 18 residues. Per the germline V gene, CDR1 is SSHAT and CDR2 is FNYEAQ (reference sequence). J was trimmed by 0 bases and V by 1 base; bases with no gene match: 7. CDR3 amino acids: CASSLEVDRGYSNQPQHF. The CDR3 nucleotides read TGTGCCAGCAGCTTAGAAGTGGACAGGGGATATAGCAATCAGCCCCAGCATTTT.

This chain joins TRBV29-1 and TRBJ1-2; a weak D match, TRBD1 (5 bases). Germline values: CDR1 SQVTM, CDR2 ANQGSEA. V lost 5 bases, J lost 2 bases, and 15 bases lay in between. The CDR3 has 14 amino acids. CDR3 protein: CSVPVAGLNYGYTF. The CDR3 DNA reads TGCAGCGTTCCAGTGGCGGGACTGAACTATGGCTACACCTTC.

This clone occurred once. This CDR3 is also generated by other DNA sequences in the sample. The chain employs TRBV2 and TRBJ1-5; the match to TRBD1 covers 7 bases. The germline V gene has CDR1 SNHLY and CDR2 FYNNEI. This CDR3 spans 13 amino acids. V shed 5 bases, J shed 5 bases, and the junction held 3 bases outside the gene matches. CDR3 sequence (DNA): TGTGCCAGCAGTCGAACAGGGGATCAGCCCCAGCATTTT. This sequence encodes CASSRTGDQPQHF.

The genes are TRBV5-1 and TRBJ2-1, with D possibly matching TRBD2 (7 bases). The CDR3 runs to 14 residues. Trimming took off 2 bases at V and 7 bases at J, with 13 bases between the two ends. Germline V CDR1 and CDR2: SGHRS, YFSETQ. Here the CDR3 reads CASSLGGRENEQFF. The CDR3 region has the DNA TGCGCCAGCAGCTTAGGGGGGAGGGAGAATGAGCAGTTCTTC.

The chain carries TRBV10-3 and TRBJ2-3; D remains ambiguous. Trimming pared 6 bases from V and 1 base from J, leaving 11 bases between. This CDR3 spans 14 amino acids. The germline gives CDR1 ENHRY, CDR2 SYGVKD. The CDR3, as DNA: TGTGCCATCAGAGAATCACCGGGCACAGATACGCAGTATTTT. Residues: CAIRESPGTDTQYF.

The chain uses TRBV19 and TRBJ1-1, with TRBD1 matching over 7 bases. Germline V gives CDR1 LNHDA, CDR2 SQIVND (reference sequence). Germline trimming cut 3 bases from V and 3 bases from J; bases unmatched to any gene: 7. This CDR3 spans 15 amino acids. In DNA, the CDR3 is TGTGCCAGTAGTATGGAACAGGGGAAGTACACTGAAGCTTTCTTT. Amino acids: CASSMEQGKYTEAFF.

The chain uses TRBV30 and TRBJ1-1; D not resolved. CDR3 size: 12 residues. V shed 2 bases and J shed 1 base, with 5 bases lying between them. CDR1 is GTSNPN and CDR2 is SVGIG in the germline V gene (reference sequence). The CDR3 sequence is CAWSQSNTEAFF. In DNA form, the CDR3 reads TGTGCCTGGAGTCAGTCGAACACTGAAGCTTTCTTT.

This sequence joins TRBV27 and TRBJ1-2, with TRBD1 matching 9 bases. V shed 6 bases, J shed 10 bases, and the junction held 6 bases outside the gene matches. Germline CDR1 reads MNHEY; CDR2 reads SMNVEV (reference sequence). This CDR3 has 12 residues. The CDR3 is CASSDRGIPYTF. In DNA, the CDR3 is TGTGCCAGCAGCGACAGGGGGATACCCTACACCTTC.

The rearrangement joins TRBV28 to TRBJ2-3, with a possible D match to TRBD2 (7 bases). Germline V gives CDR1 MDHEN, CDR2 SYDVKM. The V and J ends lost 8 bases and 3 bases respectively, with 21 bases between them. The length of the CDR3 is 16 residues. As DNA, the CDR3 is TGTGCCAGCCCACCGAATTGGGGGCGGGAGACAGATACGCAGTATTTT. This translates into CASPPNWGRETDTQYF.

J is TRBJ2-3 and V is TRBV9; 9 positions match TRBD1. The V segment lost 4 bases and the J segment 5 bases; nucleotides outside the gene matches: 8. Germline values: CDR1 SGDLS, CDR2 YYNGEE. The CDR3 contains 15 residues. CDR3 DNA: TGTGCCAGCAGCTGGACAGGGGCGTATTTAGATACGCAGTATTTT. Its translation is CASSWTGAYLDTQYF.